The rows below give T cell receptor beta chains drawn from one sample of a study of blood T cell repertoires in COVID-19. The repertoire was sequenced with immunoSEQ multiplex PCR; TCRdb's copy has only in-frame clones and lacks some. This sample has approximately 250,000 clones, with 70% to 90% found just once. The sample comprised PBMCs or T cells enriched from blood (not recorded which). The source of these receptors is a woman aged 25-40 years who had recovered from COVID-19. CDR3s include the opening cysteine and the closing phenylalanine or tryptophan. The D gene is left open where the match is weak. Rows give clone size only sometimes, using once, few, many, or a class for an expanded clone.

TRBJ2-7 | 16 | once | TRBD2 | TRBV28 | TGTGCCAGCAGTTTATCCCCCAGCGGGAGTCTGTACGAGCAGTACTTC | CASSLSPSGSLYEQYF
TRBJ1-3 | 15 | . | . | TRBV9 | TGTGCCAGCGCGAGAGAAGGGGTATCTGGAAACACCATATATTTT | CASAREGVSGNTIYF
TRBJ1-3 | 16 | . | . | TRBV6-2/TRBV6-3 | TGTGCCAGCAGTTATAGACAGCGACTCTCTGGAAACACCATATATTTT | CASSYRQRLSGNTIYF
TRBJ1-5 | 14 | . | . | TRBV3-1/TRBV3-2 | TGTGCCACCCCTACCTATTATAGCAATCAGCCCCAGCATTTT | CATPTYYSNQPQHF
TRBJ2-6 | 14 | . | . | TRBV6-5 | TGTGCCAGCAGACGGACAGCTGGGGCCAACGTCCTGACTTTC | CASRRTAGANVLTF
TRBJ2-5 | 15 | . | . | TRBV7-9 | TGTGCCAGCAAGGGTATATCCGGAGGGAGGGAGACCCAGTACTTC | CASKGISGGRETQYF
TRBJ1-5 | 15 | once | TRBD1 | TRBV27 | TGTGCCAGCAGTCCCCGGACAGGATTGAATCAGCCCCAGCATTTT | CASSPRTGLNQPQHF
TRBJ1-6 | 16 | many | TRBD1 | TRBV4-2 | TGTGCCAGCAGCCAAGATCCCGGGACAGGGAATTCACCCCTCCACTTT | CASSQDPGTGNSPLHF
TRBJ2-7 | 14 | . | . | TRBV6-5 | TGTGCCAGCAGTCCGAGCAGAGGGGGTTACGAGCAGTACTTC | CASSPSRGGYEQYF
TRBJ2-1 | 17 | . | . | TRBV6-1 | TGTGCCAGCAGTGAACTTAATCTCCCCTCGGGGATCGATGAGCAGTTCTTC | CASSELNLPSGIDEQFF
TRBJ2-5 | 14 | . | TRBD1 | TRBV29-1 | TGCAGCGTTGTCACAGGGGGCGGAGGAGAGACCCAGTACTTC | CSVVTGGGGETQYF
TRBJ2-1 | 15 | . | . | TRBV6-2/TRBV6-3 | TGTGCCAGCAGTTACCGGAGGGACGATTACAATGAGCAGTTCTTC | CASSYRRDDYNEQFF
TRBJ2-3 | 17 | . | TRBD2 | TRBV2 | TGTGCCAGCAGTTCCTCCTCTAGCGGGGGAAGCACAGATACGCAGTATTTT | CASSSSSSGGSTDTQYF
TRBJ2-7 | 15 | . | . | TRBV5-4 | TGTGCCAGCAGCCGCTCGAGTGGCGCGGGTTACGAGCAGTACTTC | CASSRSSGAGYEQYF
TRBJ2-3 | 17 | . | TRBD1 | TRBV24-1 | TGTGCCACCAGTGATTTGAAGGACAGGGGCAGCACAGATACGCAGTATTTT | CATSDLKDRGSTDTQYF
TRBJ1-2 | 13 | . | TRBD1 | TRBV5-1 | TGCGCCAGCAGTAAAGGGACAGGAGATGGCTACACCTTC | CASSKGTGDGYTF